This T cell receptor beta chain was captured in a study of blood T cell repertoires in COVID-19. Study summary: Samples representing acute and convalescent COVID-19 were sourced from the United States, Italy and Spain.

TCRdb's copy holds only in-frame clones and misses some; the assay was immunoSEQ multiplex PCR. The repertoire consists of roughly 400,000 clones, with approximately 91% occurring once and the leading ten covering roughly 1.4%. Grouping used clinical history reported by participants in a survey and questionnaire. Per the germline V gene, CDR1 is LGHNA and CDR2 is YSLEER. Unmatched junction bases numbered 2, after V lost 0 bases and J lost 8 bases. The CDR3 spans 14 residues. Source material: PBMCs or T cells enriched from blood (not recorded which). This receptor was obtained from a young woman who had been exposed to COVID-19. The genes are TRBV4-3 and TRBJ1-1; 11 bases agree with TRBD1. CDR3 region: CASSQEGTGGEAFF. In DNA, the CDR3 is TGCGCCAGCAGCCAAGAAGGGACAGGGGGAGAAGCTTTCTTT.